What follows is one TCR beta chain and its context. With 6 bases clipped from V and 2 bases from J, the junction kept 2 bases outside the gene matches. Germline-derived CDR1 and CDR2 are MNHEY and SVGAGI. The CDR3 is made up of 14 amino acids. The entry originates in a study of T cell changes during pregnancy in multiple sclerosis. Assay used: immunoSEQ multiplex PCR; TCRdb lists only in-frame clones, some missing. The table records about 41,000 clones, 80% to 90% of them present only once. The sequence was obtained from a female donor with multiple sclerosis, enrolled in a pregnancy study. This chain connects TRBV6-5 to TRBJ2-7; TRBD2 aligns across 12 bases. This sample comprised CD4+ T cells from peripheral blood mononuclear cells, obtained in the first trimester of pregnancy. For the CDR3, the DNA is TGTGCCAGCAGGAGACTAGCGGGAGCCTACGAGCAGTACTTC. Encoded protein: CASRRLAGAYEQYF.